The 17 T cell receptor beta chains below all came from one sample that was sequenced in a study of blood T cells in healthy people across ages. A J-beta primer mix and a sample-barcoded 5' primer were used in a second PCR of roughly 6 to 11 cycles. TCRdb redid the calling of the 5' RACE reads with MiXCR, one entry per CDR3 protein. The sample lists fewer than 2 million distinct CDR3 sequences, roughly two fifths occurring once. Sequenced sample: blood. Receptor source: a human donor in good health.

The chain carries TRBV29-1 and TRBJ1-1, with D maybe TRBD1 (5 bases). This CDR3 has 11 residues. The germline V gene has CDR1 SQVTM and CDR2 ANQGSEA. V lost 6 bases and J 8 bases, leaving 13 bases between the germline ends. This CDR3 is CSVDDSLEAFF. As DNA, the CDR3 is TGCAGCGTCGACGACAGTTTAGAAGCTTTCTTT.

This clonotype was seen just once. The V and J genes are TRBV25-1 and TRBJ1-2; unclear D gene. Germline V gene sequence: CDR1 MGHDK, CDR2 SYGVNS. The ends were cut back, 3 bases at V and 4 bases at J, with 15 bases in the middle. The CDR3 has 15 residues. CDR3: CASSDSKAEGYGYTF. Here the CDR3 DNA reads TGTGCCAGCAGTGATTCGAAGGCCGAGGGCTATGGCTACACCTTC.

The chain carries TRBV20-1 and TRBJ1-1; D is unresolved. The CDR3 runs to 15 residues. V lost 4 bases and J lost 3, with 18 bases in between. Germline CDR1 reads DFQATT; CDR2 reads SNEGSKA (reference sequence). CDR3 sequence reads: CSATHGEVHYTEAFF. The CDR3 DNA reads as TGCAGTGCTACTCACGGCGAAGTACATTACACTGAAGCTTTCTTT.

V usage is TRBV12-3 or TRBV12-4 and J usage is TRBJ2-3; 12 bases agree with TRBD1. This CDR3 has 17 amino acids. After removal of 5 bases from V and 5 bases from J, the junction contained 11 bases not matched to a gene. Here the CDR3 reads CASSLGWGQGAKDTQYF. CDR3 nucleotides: TGTGCCAGCAGTCTAGGTTGGGGACAGGGGGCAAAAGATACGCAGTATTTT.

The V and J genes are TRBV27 and TRBJ1-1; D unclear. V was clipped by 5 bases and J by 0 bases, with 13 bases between them. The CDR3 is 15 amino acids. Germline values: CDR1 MNHEY, CDR2 SMNVEV (reference sequence). The CDR3 bases are TGTGCCAGCAGTGGCGAGGGCAGGTTGAACACTGAAGCTTTCTTT. It yields the protein CASSGEGRLNTEAFF.

Only one count was recorded for this clonotype. The gene calls are TRBV7-9 and TRBJ2-3; the match to TRBD2 covers 10 bases. This CDR3 spans 17 amino acids. Germline V gene lookup returns CDR1 SEHNR and CDR2 FQNEAQ (reference sequence). The trim removed 4 bases at V and 2 bases at J, leaving 9 bases unmatched. The CDR3 spells CASSSLGTSANTDTQYF. The DNA of the CDR3 is TGTGCCAGCAGCTCACTAGGGACTAGCGCGAACACAGATACGCAGTATTTT.

This rearrangement joins TRBV20-1 to TRBJ2-2, with 7 bases matching TRBD1. V trimming: 6 bases; J trimming: 0 bases; junction bases outside the gene matches: 7. The germline V gene has CDR1 DFQATT and CDR2 SNEGSKA (reference sequence). The CDR3 has 15 residues. In nucleotides, the CDR3 is TGCAGTGCGGGACGGACAGGTTCGAACACCGGGGAGCTGTTTTTT. Translation gives CSAGRTGSNTGELFF.

This clonotype appeared a few times. The V gene is TRBV6-1, the J gene TRBJ2-4; D gene ambiguous. The germline CDR1 and CDR2 sequences are MNHNS and SASEGT. The ends were cut back, 2 bases at V and 0 bases at J, with 11 bases in the middle. The CDR3 has 16 amino acids. The CDR3 sequence: CASSEIWNLAKNIQYF. CDR3 DNA: TGTGCCAGCAGTGAAATATGGAACCTAGCCAAAAACATTCAGTACTTC.

Of note for this clonotype: A much larger clone differs from this one at a single base, so this may be a read error. The chain joins TRBV20-1 to TRBJ2-3; a weak D match, TRBD2 (6 bases). Germline CDR1 and CDR2: DFQATT and SNEGSKA (reference sequence). V dropped 4 bases and J dropped 1 base, with 9 bases sitting between them. The CDR3 sequence is 13 residues long. The CDR3 region has the DNA TGCAGTGCTACGGCTAGCGGCACAGATACGCAGTATTTT. This codes for CSATASGTDTQYF.

The chain links TRBV20-1 to TRBJ2-5, with 10 positions matching TRBD1. The CDR3 covers 16 residues. Germline loops: CDR1 DFQATT, CDR2 SNEGSKA (reference sequence). Trimming cost V 1 base and J 7 bases; bases outside gene matches: 12. The CDR3 here is CSARGPGQGLGVTQYF. The CDR3 bases are TGCAGTGCTAGAGGCCCGGGACAGGGGTTGGGGGTGACCCAGTACTTC.

V gene TRBV6-5 combines with J gene TRBJ2-1; D is undetermined. The CDR3 totals 13 residues. Germline assignment: CDR1 MNHEY and CDR2 SVGAGI. Between the trimmed V and J ends, which lost 7 bases and 4 bases, there was a span of 11 bases. CDR3 nucleotides: TGTGCCAGCAACCCCGGACCGTACAATGAGCAGTTCTTC. It codes for CASNPGPYNEQFF.

The rearrangement links TRBV15 to TRBJ1-6; D not certain. The germline CDR1 and CDR2 sequences are LNHNV and YYDKDF (reference sequence). Trimming stripped 5 bases from V and 10 bases from J, with 12 bases between. The CDR3 covers 13 residues. CDR3 sequence: CATSPYYDSPLHF. The DNA for the CDR3 is TGTGCCACCAGCCCATATTACGACTCACCCCTCCACTTT.

On this clonotype itself: It may be a read error: a sequence one base away is much more abundant. V usage is TRBV28 and J usage is TRBJ2-7, with 7 bases that match TRBD1. CDR3 length equals 16 residues. Germline V gives CDR1 MDHEN, CDR2 SYDVKM. This CDR3 reads CATSPTRRGPPYEQYF. CDR3 DNA sequence: TGTGCCACCAGTCCTACCCGTAGGGGGCCCCCCTACGAGCAGTACTTC.

The chain couples TRBV12-3 or TRBV12-4 to TRBJ1-1; D is unclear. The length of the CDR3 is 12 residues. Trimming removed 0 bases at V and 11 bases at J, with 10 bases between. The DNA for the CDR3 is TGTGCCAGCAGTTTAGCGGCTAGGCGGGCTTTCTTT. Its protein product is CASSLAARRAFF.

This clonotype was seen at least ten times. This chain links TRBV4-1 with TRBJ2-7; D gene ambiguous. Germline CDR1 is MGHRA and CDR2 is YSYEKL. CDR3 length: 14 residues. V lost 0 bases and J lost 2, with 8 bases in between. CDR3 DNA sequence: TGCGCCAGCAGCCAAGAATGGCGGCCCTACGAGCAGTACTTC. As protein: CASSQEWRPYEQYF.

The chain recombines TRBV3-1 with TRBJ2-4; TRBD1 might be the D (7 bases). With the DNA end fitting TRBJ2-7 better, the J assignment may be wrong. Germline V gene lookup returns CDR1 LGHDT and CDR2 YNNKEL (reference sequence). There are 15 residues in the CDR3. This CDR3 is CASSQGQGGYYEQYF. CDR3 nucleotides: TGTGCCAGCAGCCAAGGGCAGGGGGGATACTACGAGCAGTACTTC.

This clonotype was observed a handful of times. The rearrangement uses TRBV29-1 and TRBJ2-7, with TRBD2 matching 8 bases. The CDR3 is 13 amino acids. Germline V gene data show CDR1 as SQVTM and CDR2 as ANQGSEA. With 4 bases clipped from V and 4 bases from J, the junction kept 6 bases outside the gene matches. The CDR3 DNA reads as TGCAGCGTTGGATTTCGCGGGGGGTACGAGCAGTACTTC. This gives the protein CSVGFRGGYEQYF.